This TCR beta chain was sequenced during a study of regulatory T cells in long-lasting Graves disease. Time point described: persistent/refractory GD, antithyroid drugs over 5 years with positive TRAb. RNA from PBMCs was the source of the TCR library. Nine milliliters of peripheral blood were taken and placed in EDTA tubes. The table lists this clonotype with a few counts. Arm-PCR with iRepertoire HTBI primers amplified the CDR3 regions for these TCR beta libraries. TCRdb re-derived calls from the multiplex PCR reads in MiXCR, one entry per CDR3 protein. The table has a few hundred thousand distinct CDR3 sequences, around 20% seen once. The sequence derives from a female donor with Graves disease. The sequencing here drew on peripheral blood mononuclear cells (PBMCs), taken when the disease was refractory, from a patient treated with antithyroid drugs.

The CDR3 region is CAWQGFANTGELFF. The CDR3 region has the DNA TGTGCCTGGCAGGGGTTCGCGAACACCGGGGAGCTGTTTTTT. The rearrangement uses TRBV30 and TRBJ2-2; a possible D gene is TRBD1 (6 bases). The length of the CDR3 is 14 residues. With 5 bases removed from V and 0 bases from J, the gap between germline ends came to 10 bases. CDR1 is GTSNPN and CDR2 is SVGIG in the germline V gene (reference sequence).